This T cell receptor beta chain came from a study of shared clonotypes between healthy human individuals. Study in general: A donor's plate count was three for CD4 naive and three for CD4 memory; CD8 naive had two and CD8 memory one.

Findings and caveats of the study: Larger estimated richness was generally seen in naive subsets than in memory subsets. When compared with the clonotypes that were shared by all four sorted-subset donors, the non-shared clonotypes turned out to have lower generation probabilities.

The naive CD8 subset, CD45RO-negative cells positively selected for CCR7, excluded terminally differentiated effector memory CD45RA+ cells. Those who donated were healthy HIV-negative adults, with no recent acute infections or vaccinations reported. The germline CDR1 and CDR2 sequences are SEHNR and FQNEAQ (reference sequence). CDR3 size: 15 residues. V lost 1 base, J lost 5 bases, and 5 bases stayed unmatched. Regarding this clone: Its target is unknown.

The assay was immunoSEQ multiplex PCR, and TCRdb's table has in-frame clones only and misses some. Among under 2,000,000 clones listed, 85% to 95% were seen once. V and J are TRBV7-9 and TRBJ1-1, with 9 bases that match TRBD1. The sequence came from a man younger than 35 in good health. Sequencing was performed on naive CD8+ T cells sorted from blood. Here the CDR3 reads CASSLVQGAFTEAFF. CDR3 DNA: TGTGCCAGCAGCTTAGTACAGGGGGCATTTACTGAAGCTTTCTTT.